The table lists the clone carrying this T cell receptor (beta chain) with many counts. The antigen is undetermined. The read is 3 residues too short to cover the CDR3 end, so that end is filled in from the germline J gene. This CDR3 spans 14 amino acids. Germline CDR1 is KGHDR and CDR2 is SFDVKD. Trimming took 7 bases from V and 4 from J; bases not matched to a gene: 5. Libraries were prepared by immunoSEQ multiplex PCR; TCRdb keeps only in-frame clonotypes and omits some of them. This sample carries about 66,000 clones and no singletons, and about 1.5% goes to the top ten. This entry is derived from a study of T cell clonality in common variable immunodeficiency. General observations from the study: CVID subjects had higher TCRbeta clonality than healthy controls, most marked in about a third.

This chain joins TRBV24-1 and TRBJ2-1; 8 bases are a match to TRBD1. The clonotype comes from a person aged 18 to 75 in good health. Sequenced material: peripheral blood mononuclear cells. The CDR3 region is CATSRGQVYNEQFF. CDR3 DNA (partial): TGTGCCACCAGCCGGGGACAGGTTTACAATGAG.